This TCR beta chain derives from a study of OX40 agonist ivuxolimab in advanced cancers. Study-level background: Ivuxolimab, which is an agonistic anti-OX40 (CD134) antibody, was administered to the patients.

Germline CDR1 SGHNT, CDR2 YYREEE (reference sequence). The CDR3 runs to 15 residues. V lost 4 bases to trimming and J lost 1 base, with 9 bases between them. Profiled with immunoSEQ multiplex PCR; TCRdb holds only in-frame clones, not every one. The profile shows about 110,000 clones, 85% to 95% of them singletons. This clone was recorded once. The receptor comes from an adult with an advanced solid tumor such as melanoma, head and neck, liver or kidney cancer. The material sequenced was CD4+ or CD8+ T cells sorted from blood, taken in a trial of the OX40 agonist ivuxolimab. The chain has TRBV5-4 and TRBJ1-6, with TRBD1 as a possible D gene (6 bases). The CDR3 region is CASSGRGSYNSPLHF. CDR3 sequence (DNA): TGTGCCAGCAGCGGCAGGGGTTCCTATAATTCACCCCTCCACTTT. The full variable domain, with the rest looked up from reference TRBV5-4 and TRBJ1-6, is ETGVTQSPTHLIKTRGQQVTLRCSSQSGHNTVSWYQQALGQGPQFIFQYYREEENGRGNFPPRFSGLQFPNYSSELNVNALELDDSALYLCASSGRGSYNSPLHFGNGTRLTVT.